This T cell receptor beta chain was obtained from a study of Ad26.COV2.S vaccination and SARS-CoV-2 variants. Study-level information: Intramuscular Ad26.COV2.S at 5x10^10 or 1x10^11 viral particles. Study-level results: Using TCR breadth and depth analyses may have led to underestimated total T cell responses. Non-spike TCR breadth did not differ much between vaccine and placebo recipients. There was reportedly substantial breadth in spike-specific CD8+ and CD4+ T cell responses after vaccination.

Details on this clone: Its antigen remains unknown.

CDR3 length: 14 residues. V lost 3 bases, J lost 0 bases, and 7 bases lay in between. From germline, CDR1 is SGHAT and CDR2 FQNNGV. Described treatment: some 20 received Ad26.COV2.S at low or high dose, single or two shots; about 5 received placebo; per-sample allocation not given. The study sampled participants on day 63 after the first vaccine or placebo injection. Clones were read by immunoSEQ multiplex PCR, and TCRdb kept only the in-frame ones, dropping some. The sample includes about 680,000 clones, roughly 90% seen only once; the top ten take approximately 1.5%. Sequencing used peripheral blood, obtained in a trial of Ad26.COV2.S vaccine versus placebo. The TCR originated in a person aged 18-60 years who received the Ad26.COV2.S COVID-19 vaccine or a placebo. The rearrangement joins TRBV11-2 to TRBJ2-3; no clear D. CDR3 DNA sequence: TGTGCCAGCAGCTTGAGAGGCAGCACAGATACGCAGTATTTT. It translates to CASSLRGSTDTQYF.